A single sample is the source of the 7 T cell receptor beta chains below, sequenced in a study of T cell responses to AZD1222 COVID-19 vaccine. Here immunoSEQ multiplex PCR was the method, and the copy in TCRdb shows in-frame clones only, minus some. Altogether 100,000 to 150,000 clones are present, about nine tenths being singletons, with the ten largest covering 1.4% to 1.5%. The material sequenced was peripheral blood, taken on day 0 of AZD1222 vaccination. The receptors derive from an adult in good health.

This clone was counted only a few times. V gene TRBV7-6 combines with J gene TRBJ2-2, with TRBD1 matching 10 bases. From germline, CDR1 is SGHVS and CDR2 FNYEAQ. The CDR3 consists of 15 residues. The junction had 3 bases not matched to a gene; V was cut back by 2 bases and J by 6 bases. This chain's CDR3 is CASSLLGQGPGELFF. Here the CDR3 DNA reads TGTGCCAGCAGCTTATTGGGACAGGGGCCCGGGGAGCTGTTTTTT. Full variable domain (missing parts from reference TRBV7-6 and TRBJ2-2): GAGVSQSPRYKVTKRGQDVALRCDPISGHVSLYWYRQALGQGPEFLTYFNYEAQQDKSGLPNDRFSAERPEGSISTLTIQRTEQRDSAMYRCASSLLGQGPGELFFGEGSRLTVL.

The rearrangement links TRBV4-1 to TRBJ2-7, with a weak D call TRBD1 (5 bases). The CDR3 runs to 14 residues. Per germline, CDR1 MGHRA and CDR2 YSYEKL. V dropped 4 bases and J dropped 0 bases, with 10 bases sitting between them. Here the CDR3 DNA reads TGCGCCAGCAGCCCAGGGCTGCACTCCTACGAGCAGTACTTC. It codes for CASSPGLHSYEQYF.

The rearrangement links TRBV9 to TRBJ2-7; 10 bases line up with TRBD2. CDR1 is SGDLS and CDR2 is YYNGEE in the germline V gene. This CDR3 has 15 residues. V lost 0 bases, J lost 6 bases, and 6 bases stayed unmatched. The CDR3 region has the DNA TGTGCCAGCAGCGTAGCTGGGACTAGCGTCTCCGAGCAGTACTTC. This encodes CASSVAGTSVSEQYF. The full variable domain, with the rest looked up from reference TRBV9 and TRBJ2-7, is DSGVTQTPKHLITATGQRVTLRCSPRSGDLSVYWYQQSLDQGLQFLIQYYNGEERAKGNILERFSAQQFPDLHSELNLSSLELGDSALYFCASSVAGTSVSEQYFGPGTRLTVT.

The rearrangement joins TRBV11-3 to TRBJ2-2, with 7 bases matching TRBD1. The trim removed 0 bases at V and 6 bases at J, leaving 10 bases unmatched. This CDR3 contains 17 residues. Per the germline V gene, CDR1 is SGHNT and CDR2 is YENEEA. This CDR3 is CASSLDYTTGEAGELFF. For the CDR3, the DNA is TGTGCCAGCAGCTTAGATTATACAACAGGGGAAGCCGGGGAGCTGTTTTTT. Full variable domain (rest looked up from reference TRBV11-3 and TRBJ2-2): EAGVVQSPRYKIIEKKQPVAFWCNPISGHNTLYWYLQNLGQGPELLIRYENEEAVDDSQLPKDRFSAERLKGVDSTLKIQPAELGDSAVYLCASSLDYTTGEAGELFFGEGSRLTVL.

The rearrangement joins TRBV20-1 to TRBJ2-4, with D perhaps TRBD2 (6 bases). The germline CDR1 and CDR2 sequences are DFQATT and SNEGSKA (reference sequence). Trimming removed 3 bases from V and 2 bases from J, with 17 bases in between. This CDR3 is 16 amino acids long. The CDR3 sequence: CSASYAGRSSKNIQYF. The DNA for the CDR3 is TGCAGTGCTAGTTATGCAGGGAGGAGTTCCAAAAACATTCAGTACTTC.

The chain is built from TRBV19 and TRBJ2-7; D gene unclear. Trimming took 4 bases from V and 9 from J, leaving 13 bases between them. Germline lookup yields CDR1 LNHDA and CDR2 SQIVND (reference sequence). The CDR3 runs to 12 residues. CDR3 protein: CASSTSGFGQYF. CDR3 nucleotides: TGTGCCAGTAGTACCTCTGGATTTGGGCAGTACTTC.

This sequence joins TRBV29-1 and TRBJ1-1, with D tentatively TRBD1 (5 bases). This CDR3 is 14 amino acids long. Trimming cost V 7 bases and J 4 bases, with 19 bases left between them. Germline CDR1 and CDR2: SQVTM and ANQGSEA. The CDR3 reads CSETRGCCITEAFF. The CDR3 DNA sequence: TGCAGCGAGACCCGGGGGTGTTGTATCACTGAAGCTTTCTTT.